This is a list of T cell receptor beta chains from one sample in a study of breast tumors, draining lymph nodes, adjacent tissues. From the multiplex PCR reads, TCRdb called clonotypes with MiXCR, one entry per CDR3 protein. The repertoire includes 30,000 to 35,000 distinct CDR3 sequences, about 60% of them detected once, and 18% sits in the top ten. Sequenced sample: breast tumor tissue. The source of these receptors is a female donor with breast cancer. Some clones in this sample may be carry-over from other donors' samples. The CDR3 runs from the conserved cysteine through the conserved F or W. The order of the fields is clone size, V gene, D gene, J gene, CDR3 DNA, CDR3 protein. D genes are given only for firm matches. Some rows mark clone size as missing; the rest say once, few, many or name a class of expanded clone.

-	TRBV5-1	TRBD1	TRBJ2-3	TGCGCCAGCAGCGCCGGGACAGGCCCAGATACGCAGTATTTT	CASSAGTGPDTQYF
-	TRBV4-1	TRBD1	TRBJ2-5	TGCGCCAGCAGCCACCCACGACAGGGGAGGCAAGAGACCCAGTACTTC	CASSHPRQGRQETQYF
-	TRBV24-1	TRBD1	TRBJ1-2	TGTGCCACCAGTCCAGGGGGCTATGGCTACACCTTC	CATSPGGYGYTF
-	TRBV7-9	TRBD1	TRBJ2-7	TGTGCCAGCAGCTTAGAGGGACAGCGGTCCTACGAGCAGTACTTC	CASSLEGQRSYEQYF
many	TRBV5-4	-	TRBJ2-7	TGTGCCAGCAGCTTACAAAGGGGATACGAGCAGTACTTC	CASSLQRGYEQYF
once	TRBV6-5	TRBD1	TRBJ2-7	TGTGCCAGCAGTTCCTCCCGACAGGGATTGGGAGAGCAGTACTTC	CASSSSRQGLGEQYF
many	TRBV27	TRBD1	TRBJ2-3	TGTGCCAGCAGGGGGACAGTAAGCACAGATACGCAGTATTTT	CASRGTVSTDTQYF
medium-sized	TRBV25-1	-	TRBJ2-7	TGTGCCAGCAGTGAAGCAACGGCGGGTTCCTACGAGCAGTACTTC	CASSEATAGSYEQYF
-	TRBV7-9	-	TRBJ2-2	TGTGCCCGCAGCTTAGGTCCGGACGTCGGGGAGCTATTTTTT	CARSLGPDVGELFF
-	TRBV20-1	-	TRBJ1-5	TGCAGTGCTAGACAGGTGCTCGATCAGCCCCAGCATTTT	CSARQVLDQPQHF
-	TRBV28	TRBD1	TRBJ2-2	TGTGCCAGCAGAACCGGGACAGGGAACACCGGGGAGCTGTTTTTT	CASRTGTGNTGELFF
few	TRBV15	-	TRBJ1-6	TGTGCCACCAGCAGGGACAGAGGGCGCCAAGGATCACCCCTCCACTTT	CATSRDRGRQGSPLHF
-	TRBV20-1	-	TRBJ2-3	TGCAGTGCTCTGAGGGGGGGGCCTGATACGCAGTATTTT	CSALRGGPDTQYF
-	TRBV9	-	TRBJ1-3	TGTGCCAGCACCATAGGGGGCTCTGGAAACACCATATATTTT	CASTIGGSGNTIYF
many	TRBV9	-	TRBJ2-2	TGTGCCAGCAGCGTAAGGGACACCTCCACCGGGGAGCTGTTTTTT	CASSVRDTSTGELFF
-	TRBV5-8	-	TRBJ2-5	TGTGCCAGCAGCTTGGCGTTGGCCAGACAAGAGACCCAGTACTTC	CASSLALARQETQYF
medium-sized	TRBV11-2	-	TRBJ2-6	TGTGCCAGCGGGGGGGCGGGCTCTGGGGCCAACGTCCTGACTTTC	CASGGAGSGANVLTF
-	TRBV6-4	-	TRBJ1-2	TGTGCCAGCAGCGACAAATTCTCCGGCGGCTACACCTTC	CASSDKFSGGYTF
-	TRBV20-1	TRBD1	TRBJ2-7	TGCAGTGCCACGACAGGGGCCCTCTCCTCCGAGCAGTACTTC	CSATTGALSSEQYF
-	TRBV24-1	-	TRBJ1-2	TGTGCCACCAGTGACCCCCTAGGTGGGGGCTACACCTTC	CATSDPLGGGYTF
few	TRBV28	-	TRBJ1-1	TGTGCCAGCAGTTTGAACAGGGATGAAGCTTTCTTT	CASSLNRDEAFF
many	TRBV6-6	-	TRBJ2-7	TGTGCCAGCAGTCTGTCTCCAGTCCACGAGCAGTACTTC	CASSLSPVHEQYF